Included here is one T cell receptor (beta chain) sequence, with context. The source of the sample is a study of Ad26.COV2.S vaccination and SARS-CoV-2 variants. Treatment of the sample: around 19 received Ad26.COV2.S at low or high dose, single or two shots; roughly five received placebo; per-sample allocation not given. Specimens were obtained on day 63 following the first vaccine or placebo injection. This CDR3 comprises 12 residues. V dropped 5 bases and J dropped 5 bases, with 9 bases sitting between them. Germline loops: CDR1 SEHNR, CDR2 FQNEAQ (reference sequence). The method was immunoSEQ multiplex PCR; TCRdb's version includes in-frame clones alone and lacks a portion of them. The sample has approximately 480,000 clones, around 88% seen once; the top ten hold 9.5% to 15%.

The gene calls are TRBV7-9 and TRBJ1-1; D gene uncertain. The source of this sequence is a person aged 18-65 years who received the Ad26.COV2.S COVID-19 vaccine or a placebo. The sequences come from peripheral blood, collected in a trial of Ad26.COV2.S vaccine versus placebo. In DNA, the CDR3 is TGTGCCAGCAGCGCTGACTGGACTGAAGCTTTCTTT. Amino acid sequence: CASSADWTEAFF.